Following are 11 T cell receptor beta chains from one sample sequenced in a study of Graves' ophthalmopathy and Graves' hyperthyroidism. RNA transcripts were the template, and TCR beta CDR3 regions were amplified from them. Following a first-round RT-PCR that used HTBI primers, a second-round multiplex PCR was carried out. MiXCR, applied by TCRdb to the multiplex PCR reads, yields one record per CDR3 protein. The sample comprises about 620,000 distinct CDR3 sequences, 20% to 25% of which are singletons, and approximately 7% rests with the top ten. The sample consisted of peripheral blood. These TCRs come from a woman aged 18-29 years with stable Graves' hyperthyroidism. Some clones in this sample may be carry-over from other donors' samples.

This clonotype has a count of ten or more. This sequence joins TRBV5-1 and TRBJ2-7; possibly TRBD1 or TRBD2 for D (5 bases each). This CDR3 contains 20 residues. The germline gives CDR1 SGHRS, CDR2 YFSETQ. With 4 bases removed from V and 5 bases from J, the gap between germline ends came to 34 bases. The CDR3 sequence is CASSRYQTSRLRDPDHEQYF. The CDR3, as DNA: TGCGCCAGCAGCCGATATCAGACATCCCGTCTCCGGGACCCCGACCACGAGCAGTACTTC.

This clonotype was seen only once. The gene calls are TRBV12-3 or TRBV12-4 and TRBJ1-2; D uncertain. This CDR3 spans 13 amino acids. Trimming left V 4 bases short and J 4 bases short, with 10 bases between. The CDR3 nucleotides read TGTGCCAGCAGTTCCCATGGCCTCTATGGCTACACCTTC. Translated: CASSSHGLYGYTF.

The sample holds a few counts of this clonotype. The CDR3 DNA sequence: TGTGCCAGCAGAGTAGCGGGAGAAGGTGGGGCCAACGTCCTGACTTTC. Its translation is CASRVAGEGGANVLTF. The chain recombines TRBV6-2 or TRBV6-3 with TRBJ2-6, with 9 bases matching TRBD2. From germline, CDR1 is MNHEY and CDR2 SVGEGT. The CDR3 has 16 residues. The V segment lost 6 bases and the J segment 3 bases; nucleotides outside the gene matches: 6.

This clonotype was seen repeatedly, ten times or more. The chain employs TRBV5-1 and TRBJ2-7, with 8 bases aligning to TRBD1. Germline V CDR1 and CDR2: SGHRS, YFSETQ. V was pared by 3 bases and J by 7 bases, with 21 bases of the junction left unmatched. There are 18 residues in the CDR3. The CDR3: CASSSPTLAGGRSGEQYF. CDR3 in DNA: TGCGCCAGCAGCTCTCCTACCCTCGCAGGGGGCAGGTCTGGGGAGCAGTACTTC.

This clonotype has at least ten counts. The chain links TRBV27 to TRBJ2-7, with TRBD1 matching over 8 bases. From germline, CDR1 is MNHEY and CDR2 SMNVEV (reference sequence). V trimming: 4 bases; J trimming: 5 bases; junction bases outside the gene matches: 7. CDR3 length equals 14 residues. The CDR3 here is CASSSGQGLNEQYF. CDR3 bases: TGTGCCAGCAGTTCCGGACAGGGTCTCAACGAGCAGTACTTC.

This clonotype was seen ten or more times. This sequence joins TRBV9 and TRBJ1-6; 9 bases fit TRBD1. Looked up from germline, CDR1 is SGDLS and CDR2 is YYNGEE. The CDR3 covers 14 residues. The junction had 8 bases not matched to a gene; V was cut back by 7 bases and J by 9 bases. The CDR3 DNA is TGTGCCAGCTCAAACGGACAGGGGAGTTCACCCCTCCACTTT. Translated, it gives CASSNGQGSSPLHF.

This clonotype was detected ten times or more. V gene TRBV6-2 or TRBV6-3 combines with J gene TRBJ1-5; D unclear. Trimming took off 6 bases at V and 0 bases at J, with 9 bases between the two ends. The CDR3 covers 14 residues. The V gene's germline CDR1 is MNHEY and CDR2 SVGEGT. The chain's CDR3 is CASSWWGSNQPQHF. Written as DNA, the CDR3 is TGTGCCAGCAGCTGGTGGGGTAGCAATCAGCCCCAGCATTTT.

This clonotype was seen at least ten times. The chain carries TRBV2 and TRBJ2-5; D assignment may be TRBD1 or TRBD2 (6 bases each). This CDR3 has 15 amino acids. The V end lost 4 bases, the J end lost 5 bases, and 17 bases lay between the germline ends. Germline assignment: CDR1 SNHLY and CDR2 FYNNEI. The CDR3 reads CASSAREGGGETQYF. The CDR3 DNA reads TGTGCCAGCAGTGCTCGGGAAGGAGGGGGGGAGACCCAGTACTTC.

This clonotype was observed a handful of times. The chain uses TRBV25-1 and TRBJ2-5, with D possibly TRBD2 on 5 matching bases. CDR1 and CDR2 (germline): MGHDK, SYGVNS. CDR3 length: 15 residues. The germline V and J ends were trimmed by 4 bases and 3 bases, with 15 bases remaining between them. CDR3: CASSVIRPGKETQYF. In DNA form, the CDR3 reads TGTGCCAGCAGTGTTATCCGTCCGGGAAAAGAGACCCAGTACTTC.

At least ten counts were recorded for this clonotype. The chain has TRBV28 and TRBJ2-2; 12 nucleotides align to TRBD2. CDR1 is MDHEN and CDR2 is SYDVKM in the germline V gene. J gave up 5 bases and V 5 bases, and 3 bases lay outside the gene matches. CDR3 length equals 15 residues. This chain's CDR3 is CASSTSGRRTGELFF. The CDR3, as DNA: TGTGCCAGCAGTACTAGCGGGAGGAGGACCGGGGAGCTGTTTTTT.

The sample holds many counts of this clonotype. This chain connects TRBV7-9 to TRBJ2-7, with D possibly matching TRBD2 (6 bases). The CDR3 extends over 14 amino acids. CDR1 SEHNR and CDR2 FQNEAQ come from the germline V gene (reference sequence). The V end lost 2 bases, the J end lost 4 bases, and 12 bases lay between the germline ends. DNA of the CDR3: TGTGCCAGCAGCTTACCGTCGGGAGTTTACGAGCAGTACTTC. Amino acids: CASSLPSGVYEQYF.